This record looks at one T cell receptor (beta chain) sequence and its context. The CDR3 covers 16 residues. Germline CDR1 reads SGDLS; CDR2 reads YYNGEE. Trimming took 3 bases from V and 1 from J; bases not matched to a gene: 6. Profiling relied on immunoSEQ multiplex PCR, and the TCRdb table lists in-frame clones only, not all of them. The table lists 45,000 to 70,000 clones, about 90% of them singletons, with around 3% in the top ten. This record comes from a study of T cell changes during pregnancy in multiple sclerosis. The sequence derives from a female donor in good health, enrolled as a control in a pregnancy study. Source: peripheral blood, taken in the third trimester of pregnancy. The genes are TRBV9 and TRBJ2-1, with 8 bases identical to TRBD2. CDR3 DNA sequence: TGTGCCAGCAGCGGATATAGCGGGGCATCCTACAATGAGCAGTTCTTC. Translating gives CASSGYSGASYNEQFF. Filled out from reference TRBV9 and TRBJ2-1, the complete variable domain reads DSGVTQTPKHLITATGQRVTLRCSPRSGDLSVYWYQQSLDQGLQFLIQYYNGEERAKGNILERFSAQQFPDLHSELNLSSLELGDSALYFCASSGYSGASYNEQFFGPGTRLTVL.